This T cell receptor (beta chain) was recorded in a study of read filtering for tumor transcriptome and immune sequencing. In the study overall: After DNase treatment, RNA was made into whole-transcriptome libraries.

CDR3 length: 17 residues. From about 0.4 ug of RNA, a library with molecular barcoded alpha/delta and beta/gamma adaptors was made. TCRdb itself ran the reads through MiXCR, one entry per CDR3 protein. This sample has 55,000 to 60,000 distinct CDR3 sequences, with around 12% found just once. Notes on the study in general: The sorted CD138-negative fraction was a mixed bone marrow immune population, not purified T cells.

Note on this clonotype: Its antigen is undetermined.

The TCR originated in a donor over 35 with multiple myeloma. The chain uses TRBV21-1 and TRBJ1-4; the listed D gene, TRBD1, was not tested against the DNA. TRBV21-1 is a documented pseudogene. Sequencing used a population of CD138-negative cells sorted from bone marrow. In DNA, the CDR3 is TGTGCCAGCAGCAAAGACGAAGGGGGCAGGGCTAATGAAAAACTGTTTTTT. Amino acids: CASSKDEGGRANEKLFF.